Listed here are 25 T cell receptor beta chains from one sample, sequenced in a study of blood T cell repertoires in COVID-19 (dated by TCRdb to about 2020). The protocol used for the library was the immunoSEQ multiplex PCR assay. The table comes from immuneACCESS by way of TCRdb, which keeps in-frame sequences with V and J called. Part of the clones is missing from these tables; in studies checked, under half for an unresolved V gene and the rest for unknown reasons. A total of 250,000 or so clones appear in this sample, about 83% of them only once. The leading ten clones occupy approximately 2% of the sample. The specimen sequenced was PBMCs or T cells enriched from blood (not recorded which). Source of these receptors: a woman aged 45-60 years who had recovered from COVID-19.

The V and J genes are TRBV27 and TRBJ2-4; 8 positions match TRBD2. CDR3 size: 19 residues. J was trimmed by 0 bases and V by 5 bases; bases with no gene match: 15. CDR1 and CDR2 from the germline V gene are MNHEY and SMNVEV (reference sequence). The CDR3 is CASSKFLGSSGSAKNIQYF. As DNA, the CDR3 is TGTGCCAGCAGTAAATTCTTGGGGTCTAGCGGGTCAGCCAAAAACATTCAGTACTTC.

This chain uses TRBV6-5 with TRBJ1-3, with D unresolved. CDR1 MNHEY and CDR2 SVGAGI come from the germline V gene. The CDR3 has 13 residues. Trimming left V 8 bases short and J 4 bases short, with 12 bases between. CDR3 loop: CASLRESGNTIYF. CDR3 sequence (DNA): TGTGCCAGCTTGAGGGAATCAGGAAACACCATATATTTT.

The chain carries TRBV6-6 and TRBJ1-5; D possibly corresponds to TRBD1 (6 bases). Germline-derived CDR1 and CDR2 are MNHNY and SVGAGI (reference sequence). V lost 5 bases and J lost 0, with 20 bases in between. The CDR3 is made up of 18 amino acids. CDR3 amino acids: CASSRTGTPGYSNQPQHF. DNA for the CDR3: TGTGCCAGCAGTCGTACTGGGACACCAGGCTATAGCAATCAGCCCCAGCATTTT.

This clone occurred once. V gene TRBV30 combines with J gene TRBJ1-2, with D possibly TRBD1 on 6 matching bases. CDR1 is GTSNPN and CDR2 is SVGIG in the germline V gene (reference sequence). V lost 1 base to trimming and J lost 6 bases, with 12 bases between them. CDR3 length: 13 residues. Here the CDR3 reads CAWSDQGFDGYTF. Written as DNA, the CDR3 is TGTGCCTGGAGTGACCAGGGGTTCGATGGCTACACCTTC.

The V and J genes are TRBV6-5 and TRBJ1-1, with unresolved D. CDR3 size: 14 residues. Germline V gives CDR1 MNHEY, CDR2 SVGAGI. V was clipped by 2 bases and J by 1 base, with 8 bases between them. CDR3 DNA sequence: TGTGCCAGCAGTTACCGGGGAAAGAACACTGAAGCTTTCTTT. It is translated as CASSYRGKNTEAFF.

The chain uses TRBV7-2 and TRBJ1-6, with D uncertain. The V and J ends lost 1 base and 7 bases respectively, with 11 bases between them. Germline values: CDR1 SGHTA, CDR2 FQGNSA. This CDR3 has 15 amino acids. The CDR3 DNA follows: TGTGCCAGCAGCTTAGTATCGGGAGGAAATTCACCCCTCCACTTT. Amino acid sequence: CASSLVSGGNSPLHF.

V is TRBV11-2 and J is TRBJ2-5, with D unresolved. Per the germline V gene, CDR1 is SGHAT and CDR2 is FQNNGV. This CDR3 comprises 14 residues. V shed 1 base and J shed 1 base, with 7 bases lying between them. The CDR3 DNA follows: TGTGCCAGCAGCTTAGGATATAGCCAAGAGACCCAGTACTTC. This encodes CASSLGYSQETQYF.

The chain uses TRBV28 and TRBJ1-5; 7 bases fit TRBD1. Germline lookup yields CDR1 MDHEN and CDR2 SYDVKM. The ends lost 5 bases at V and 11 bases at J; junction bases unmatched: 6. This CDR3 spans 12 amino acids. CDR3 bases: TGTGCCAGCAGTGCCTACAGGGGCGCCCAGCATTTT. Translating gives CASSAYRGAQHF.

The CDR3 DNA follows: TGTGCCAGCACTAGCGGGACAAGCACAGATACGCAGTATTTT. Translation gives CASTSGTSTDTQYF. J is TRBJ2-3 and V is TRBV25-1, with TRBD2 matching 9 bases. The V gene's germline CDR1 is MGHDK and CDR2 SYGVNS. V was clipped by 7 bases and J by 0 bases; unmatched bases: 2. This CDR3 is built from 14 residues.

The sample holds one count of this clone. The rearrangement uses TRBV7-6 and TRBJ1-6; no definite D call. The CDR3 extends over 14 amino acids. Germline values: CDR1 SGHVS, CDR2 FNYEAQ. V lost 5 bases to trimming and J lost 0 bases, with 5 bases between them. CDR3 in DNA: TGTGCCAGCAGCCGCTACTCCTATAATTCACCCCTCCACTTT. This codes for CASSRYSYNSPLHF. The full variable domain, completed using reference TRBV7-6 and TRBJ1-6, is GAGVSQSPRYKVTKRGQDVALRCDPISGHVSLYWYRQALGQGPEFLTYFNYEAQQDKSGLPNDRFSAERPEGSISTLTIQRTEQRDSAMYRCASSRYSYNSPLHFGNGTRLTVT.

This chain uses TRBV30 with TRBJ2-7; 9 bases are shared with TRBD1. There are 15 residues in the CDR3. V shed 3 bases and J 6 bases; nucleotides not matched to a gene: 12. The germline gives CDR1 GTSNPN, CDR2 SVGIG (reference sequence). The CDR3 here is CAWSLDRGDLSEQYF. The CDR3 bases are TGTGCCTGGAGCCTCGACAGGGGGGATCTGAGCGAGCAGTACTTC.

V usage is TRBV28 and J usage is TRBJ1-4; D uncertain. CDR3 length equals 14 residues. Trimming pared 4 bases from V and 4 bases from J, leaving 10 bases between. Germline V gives CDR1 MDHEN, CDR2 SYDVKM. The CDR3: CASSSPPSNEKLFF. The CDR3 DNA follows: TGTGCCAGCAGTTCCCCGCCCAGTAATGAAAAACTGTTTTTT.

This rearrangement joins TRBV3-1 (or the pseudogene TRBV3-2) to TRBJ1-6; D is ambiguous. Trimming removed 1 base at V and 8 bases at J, with 6 bases between. There are 13 residues in the CDR3. In germline, CDR1 is LGHDT, CDR2 YNNKEL (reference sequence). The CDR3 coding sequence is TGTGCCAGCAGCCAAGGTACGGATTCACCCCTCCACTTT. It specifies CASSQGTDSPLHF.

This clone was seen a single time. CDR3 amino acids: CASSLSNRGRTEAFF. The CDR3 DNA reads as TGTGCCAGCAGTTTATCTAACAGGGGGAGGACTGAAGCTTTCTTT. The chain employs TRBV27 and TRBJ1-1, with 8 positions matching TRBD1. J gave up 5 bases and V 0 bases, and 5 bases lay outside the gene matches. Germline V gene sequence: CDR1 MNHEY, CDR2 SMNVEV (reference sequence). The CDR3 is made up of 15 amino acids.

This clone was seen once. This sequence joins TRBV4-2 and TRBJ2-1; 7 nucleotides align to TRBD2. Germline V gives CDR1 LGHNA, CDR2 YNFKEQ. CDR3 length: 14 amino acids. Trimming took 0 bases from V and 9 from J; bases not matched to a gene: 5. Here the CDR3 reads CASSQDPGRGEQFF. CDR3 nucleotide sequence: TGTGCCAGCAGCCAAGATCCAGGGAGGGGTGAGCAGTTCTTC.

This chain uses TRBV24-1 with TRBJ2-1, with TRBD1 as a possible D gene (6 bases). The germline V gene encodes CDR1 KGHDR and CDR2 SFDVKD. V was cut by 1 base and J by 4 bases, with 10 bases left in between. The CDR3 spans 15 residues. Here the CDR3 reads CATSDFGTRYNEQFF. The CDR3 bases are TGTGCCACCAGTGATTTCGGGACAAGGTACAATGAGCAGTTCTTC.

The chain has TRBV11-1 and TRBJ1-1, with no clear D. The germline CDR1 and CDR2 sequences are SGHAT and FQDESV (reference sequence). With 0 bases removed from V and 0 bases from J, the gap between germline ends came to 8 bases. The CDR3 is 15 residues long. The CDR3 loop is CASSLAGTMNTEAFF. CDR3 nucleotide sequence: TGTGCCAGCAGCTTAGCGGGCACCATGAACACTGAAGCTTTCTTT.

This rearrangement joins TRBV5-5 to TRBJ2-5; D is possibly TRBD1 (6 bases). The CDR3 consists of 14 residues. V was shortened by 0 bases and J by 7 bases, with 13 bases between the two germline ends. Germline lookup yields CDR1 SGHKS and CDR2 YYEKEE (reference sequence). The CDR3 sequence: CASSLETGPGTQYF. For the CDR3, the DNA is TGTGCCAGCAGCTTGGAAACAGGGCCAGGGACCCAGTACTTC.

The J gene is TRBJ1-2, the V gene TRBV29-1, with 9 bases lining up with TRBD1. Germline V gives CDR1 SQVTM, CDR2 ANQGSEA. V trimming: 6 bases; J trimming: 7 bases; junction bases outside the gene matches: 18. This CDR3 has 16 residues. The CDR3 DNA is TGCAGCGTCCATGAGGGACAGGGCCTTACTGGGGTTGGCTACACCTTC. It yields the protein CSVHEGQGLTGVGYTF.

The chain couples TRBV24-1 to TRBJ2-6, with D possibly matching TRBD1 (6 bases). The germline CDR1 and CDR2 sequences are KGHDR and SFDVKD. There are 17 residues in the CDR3. The V end lost 3 bases, the J end lost 0 bases, and 11 bases lay between the germline ends. The CDR3 loop is CATSDRTADSGANVLTF. The CDR3 region has the DNA TGTGCCACCAGTGATAGGACAGCGGACTCTGGGGCCAACGTCCTGACTTTC.

The rearrangement links TRBV12-5 to TRBJ2-3; 10 bases are a match to TRBD2. This CDR3 comprises 16 residues. Germline trimming cut 6 bases from V and 2 bases from J; bases unmatched to any gene: 8. Germline assignment: CDR1 LGHNT and CDR2 FRNRAP. CDR3: CASGPGTSAFTDTQYF. CDR3 DNA: TGTGCTAGTGGGCCAGGGACTAGCGCATTCACAGATACGCAGTATTTT.

The chain has TRBV2 and TRBJ2-7; TRBD2 matches at 12 bases. This CDR3 region has 14 residues. From germline, CDR1 is SNHLY and CDR2 FYNNEI. V was clipped by 6 bases and J by 3 bases; unmatched bases: 3. The CDR3 sequence is CASSQLAGGYEQYF. The CDR3 DNA sequence: TGTGCCAGCAGCCAACTAGCGGGGGGCTACGAGCAGTACTTC.

V and J are TRBV7-2 and TRBJ2-5, with 8 nucleotides matching TRBD2. The CDR3 sequence is 15 residues long. Germline assignment: CDR1 SGHTA and CDR2 FQGNSA. V lost 3 bases, J lost 5 bases, and 8 bases stayed unmatched. CDR3 in amino acids: CASSFTGGAWETQYF. CDR3 nucleotides: TGTGCCAGCAGCTTCACGGGGGGGGCATGGGAGACCCAGTACTTC.

The chain links TRBV18 to TRBJ1-1; tentatively, D is TRBD1 (6 bases). Trimming stripped 4 bases from V and 0 bases from J, with 12 bases between. This CDR3 region has 15 residues. Germline CDR1 is KGHSH and CDR2 is LQKENI. The CDR3 reads CASSLGDTMNTEAFF. CDR3 in DNA: TGTGCCAGCTCACTAGGGGACACCATGAACACTGAAGCTTTCTTT. The whole variable domain, filled in from reference TRBV18 and TRBJ1-1, reads NAGVMQNPRHLVRRRGQEARLRCSPMKGHSHVYWYRQLPEEGLKFMVYLQKENIIDESGMPKERFSAEFPKEGPSILRIQQVVRGDSAAYFCASSLGDTMNTEAFFGQGTRLTVV.

This chain links TRBV15 with TRBJ2-7; 9 bases map to TRBD2. The CDR3 length is 15 residues. CDR1 and CDR2 from the germline V gene are LNHNV and YYDKDF (reference sequence). V lost 0 bases and J lost 7; bases outside the gene matches: 7. The CDR3 protein is CATSRDPVAGVEQYF. The CDR3, as DNA: TGTGCCACCAGCAGAGATCCGGTAGCGGGGGTGGAGCAGTACTTC.